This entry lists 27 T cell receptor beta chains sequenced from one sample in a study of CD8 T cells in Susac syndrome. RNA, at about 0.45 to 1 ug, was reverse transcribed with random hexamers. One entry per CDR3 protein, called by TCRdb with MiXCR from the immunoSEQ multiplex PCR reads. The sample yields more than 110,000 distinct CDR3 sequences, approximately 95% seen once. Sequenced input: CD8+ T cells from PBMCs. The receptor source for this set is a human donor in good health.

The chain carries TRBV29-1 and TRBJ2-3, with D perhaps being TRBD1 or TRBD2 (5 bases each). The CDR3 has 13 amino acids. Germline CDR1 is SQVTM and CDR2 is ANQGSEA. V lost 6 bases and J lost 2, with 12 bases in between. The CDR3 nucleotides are TGCAGCGTGGGGACCAGCTACACAGATACGCAGTATTTT. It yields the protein CSVGTSYTDTQYF.

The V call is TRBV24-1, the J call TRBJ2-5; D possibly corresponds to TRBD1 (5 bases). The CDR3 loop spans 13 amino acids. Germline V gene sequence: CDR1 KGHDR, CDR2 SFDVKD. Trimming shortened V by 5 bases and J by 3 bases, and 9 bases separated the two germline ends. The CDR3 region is CATSVQGEETQYF. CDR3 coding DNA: TGTGCCACCAGTGTGCAGGGCGAAGAGACCCAGTACTTC.

In DNA form, the CDR3 reads TGCAGCGCCACGGGGGAGGTAAGCTCCTACGAGCAGTACTTC. Protein product: CSATGEVSSYEQYF. This chain uses TRBV29-1 with TRBJ2-7; tentatively, D is TRBD2 (6 bases). This CDR3 region has 14 residues. The V end lost 7 bases, the J end lost 0 bases, and 16 bases lay between the germline ends. Germline loops: CDR1 SQVTM, CDR2 ANQGSEA.

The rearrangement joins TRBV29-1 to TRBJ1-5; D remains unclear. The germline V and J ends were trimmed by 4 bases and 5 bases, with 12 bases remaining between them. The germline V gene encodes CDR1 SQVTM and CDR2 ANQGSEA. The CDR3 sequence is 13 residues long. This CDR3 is CSVAQDGDQPQHF. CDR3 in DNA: TGCAGCGTTGCTCAGGACGGGGATCAGCCCCAGCATTTT. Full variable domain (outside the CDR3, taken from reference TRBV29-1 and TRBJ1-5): SAVISQKPSRDICQRGTSLTIQCQVDSQVTMMFWYRQQPGQSLTLIATANQGSEATYESGFVIDKFPISRPNLTFSTLTVSNMSPEDSSIYLCSVAQDGDQPQHFGDGTRLSIL.

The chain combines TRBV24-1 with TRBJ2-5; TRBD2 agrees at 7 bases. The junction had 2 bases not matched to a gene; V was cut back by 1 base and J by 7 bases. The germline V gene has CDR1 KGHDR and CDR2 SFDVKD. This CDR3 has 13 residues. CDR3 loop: CATSDFTGGTQYF. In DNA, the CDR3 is TGTGCCACCAGTGATTTTACGGGGGGGACCCAGTACTTC.

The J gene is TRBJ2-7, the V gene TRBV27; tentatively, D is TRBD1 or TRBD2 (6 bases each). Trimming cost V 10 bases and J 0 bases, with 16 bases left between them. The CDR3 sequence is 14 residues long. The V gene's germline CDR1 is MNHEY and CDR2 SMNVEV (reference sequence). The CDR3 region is CATAVGGPSYEQYF. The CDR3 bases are TGTGCCACAGCGGTGGGGGGCCCCTCCTACGAGCAGTACTTC.

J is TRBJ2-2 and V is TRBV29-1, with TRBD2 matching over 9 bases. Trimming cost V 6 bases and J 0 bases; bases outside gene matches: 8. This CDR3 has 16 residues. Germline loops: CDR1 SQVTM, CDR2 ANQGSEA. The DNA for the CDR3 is TGCAGCGTCCAACTTTGGACTAGCGCGAACACCGGGGAGCTGTTTTTT. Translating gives CSVQLWTSANTGELFF.

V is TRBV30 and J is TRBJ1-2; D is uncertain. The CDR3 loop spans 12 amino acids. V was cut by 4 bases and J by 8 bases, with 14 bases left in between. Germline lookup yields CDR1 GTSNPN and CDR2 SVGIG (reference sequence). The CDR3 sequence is CAWTVHYGGYTF. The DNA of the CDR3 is TGTGCCTGGACAGTACATTATGGAGGCTACACCTTC.

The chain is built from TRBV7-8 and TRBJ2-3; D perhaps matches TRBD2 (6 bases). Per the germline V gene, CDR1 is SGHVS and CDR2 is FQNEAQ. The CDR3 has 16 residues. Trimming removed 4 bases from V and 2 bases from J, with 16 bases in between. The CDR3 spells CASSYQMTGATDTQYF. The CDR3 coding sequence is TGTGCCAGCAGCTACCAAATGACGGGAGCCACAGATACGCAGTATTTT. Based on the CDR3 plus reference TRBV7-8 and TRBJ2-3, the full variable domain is GAGVSQSPRYKVAKRGQDVALRCDPISGHVSLFWYQQALGQGPEFLTYFQNEAQLDKSGLPSDRFFAERPEGSVSTLKIQRTQQEDSAVYLCASSYQMTGATDTQYFGPGTRLTVL.

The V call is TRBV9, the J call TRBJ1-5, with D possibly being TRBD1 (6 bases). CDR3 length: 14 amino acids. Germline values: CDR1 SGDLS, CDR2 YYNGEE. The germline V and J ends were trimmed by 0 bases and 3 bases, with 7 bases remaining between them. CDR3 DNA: TGTGCCAGCAGCGTAGGGACAGTCAATCAGCCCCAGCATTTT. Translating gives CASSVGTVNQPQHF.

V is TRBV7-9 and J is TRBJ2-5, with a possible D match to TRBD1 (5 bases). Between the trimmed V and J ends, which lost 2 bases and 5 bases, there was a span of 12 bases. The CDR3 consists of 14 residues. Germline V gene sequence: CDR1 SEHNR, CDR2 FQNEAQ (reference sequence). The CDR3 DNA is TGTGCCAGCAGCTTAATTCAGGGTCAGGAGACCCAGTACTTC. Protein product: CASSLIQGQETQYF.

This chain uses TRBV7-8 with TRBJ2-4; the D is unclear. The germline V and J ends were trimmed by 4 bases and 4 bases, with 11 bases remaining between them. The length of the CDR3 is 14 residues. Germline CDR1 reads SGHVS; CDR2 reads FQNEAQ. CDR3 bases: TGTGCCAGCAGCTCCACCGAGCTTAAAAACATTCAGTACTTC. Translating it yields CASSSTELKNIQYF.

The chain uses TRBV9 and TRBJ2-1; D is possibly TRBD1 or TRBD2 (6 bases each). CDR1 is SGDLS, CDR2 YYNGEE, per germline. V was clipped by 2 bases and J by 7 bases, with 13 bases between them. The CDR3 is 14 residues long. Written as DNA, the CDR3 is TGTGCCAGCAGCGTCGGAGGGGGAAGAAATGAGCAGTTCTTC. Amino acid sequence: CASSVGGGRNEQFF.

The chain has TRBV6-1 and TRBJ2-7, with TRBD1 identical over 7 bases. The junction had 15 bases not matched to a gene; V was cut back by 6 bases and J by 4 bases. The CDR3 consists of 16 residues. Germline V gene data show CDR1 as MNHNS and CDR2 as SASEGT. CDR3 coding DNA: TGTGCCAGCAGCATATTAGGGGGCGGAGGCGATTACGAGCAGTACTTC. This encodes CASSILGGGGDYEQYF.

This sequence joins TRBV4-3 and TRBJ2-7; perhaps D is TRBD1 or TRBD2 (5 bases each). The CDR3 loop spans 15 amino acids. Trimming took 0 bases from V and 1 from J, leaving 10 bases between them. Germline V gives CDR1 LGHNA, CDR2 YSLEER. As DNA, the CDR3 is TGCGCCAGCAGCCAAGAATTCAGGGAGTCCTACGAGCAGTACTTC. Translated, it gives CASSQEFRESYEQYF.

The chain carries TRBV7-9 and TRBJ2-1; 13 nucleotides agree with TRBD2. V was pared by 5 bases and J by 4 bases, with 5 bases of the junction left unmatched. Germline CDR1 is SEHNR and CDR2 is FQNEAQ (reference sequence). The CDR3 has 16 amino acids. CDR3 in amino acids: CASSPTSGRDYNEQFF. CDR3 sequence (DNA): TGTGCCAGCAGCCCCACTAGCGGGAGGGATTACAATGAGCAGTTCTTC.

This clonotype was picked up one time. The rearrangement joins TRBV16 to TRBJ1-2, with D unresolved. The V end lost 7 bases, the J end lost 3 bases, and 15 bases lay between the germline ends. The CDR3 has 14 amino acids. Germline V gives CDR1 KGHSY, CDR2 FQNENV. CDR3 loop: CASNLSPRDYGYTF. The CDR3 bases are TGTGCCAGCAACCTTAGCCCTCGGGACTATGGCTACACCTTC.

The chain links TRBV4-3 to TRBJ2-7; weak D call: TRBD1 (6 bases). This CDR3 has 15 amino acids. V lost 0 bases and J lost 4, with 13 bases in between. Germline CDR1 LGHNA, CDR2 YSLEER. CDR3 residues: CASSQDSQGGYEQYF. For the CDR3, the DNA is TGCGCCAGCAGCCAAGATTCACAGGGCGGGTACGAGCAGTACTTC.

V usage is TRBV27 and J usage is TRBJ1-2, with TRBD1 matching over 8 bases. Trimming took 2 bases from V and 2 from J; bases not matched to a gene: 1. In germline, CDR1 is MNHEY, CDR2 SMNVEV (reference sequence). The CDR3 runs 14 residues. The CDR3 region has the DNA TGTGCCAGCAGTTTACGGACAGGGAACTATGGCTACACCTTC. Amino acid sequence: CASSLRTGNYGYTF.

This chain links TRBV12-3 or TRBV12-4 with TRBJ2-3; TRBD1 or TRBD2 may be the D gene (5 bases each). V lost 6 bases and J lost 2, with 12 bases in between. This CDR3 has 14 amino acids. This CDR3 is CASSRDGDTDTQYF. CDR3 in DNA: TGTGCCAGCAGCCGGGACGGTGACACAGATACGCAGTATTTT.

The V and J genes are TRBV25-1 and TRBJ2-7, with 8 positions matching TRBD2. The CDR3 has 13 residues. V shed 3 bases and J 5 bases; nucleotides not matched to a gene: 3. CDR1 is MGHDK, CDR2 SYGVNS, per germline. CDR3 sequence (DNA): TGTGCCAGCAGTGAGAAACTAGCGGACGAGCAGTACTTC. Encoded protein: CASSEKLADEQYF.

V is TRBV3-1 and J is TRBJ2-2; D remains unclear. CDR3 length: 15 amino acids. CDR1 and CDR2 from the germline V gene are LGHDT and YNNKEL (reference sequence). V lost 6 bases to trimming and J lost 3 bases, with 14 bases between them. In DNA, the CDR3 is TGTGCCAGCAGTCCCTTCCCTTTATACACCGGGGAGCTGTTTTTT. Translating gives CASSPFPLYTGELFF.

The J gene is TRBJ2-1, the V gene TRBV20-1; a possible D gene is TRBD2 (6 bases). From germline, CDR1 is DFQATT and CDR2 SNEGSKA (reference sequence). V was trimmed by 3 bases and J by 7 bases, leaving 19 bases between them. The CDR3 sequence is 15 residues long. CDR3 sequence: CSASAAGFLMNEQFF. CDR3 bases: TGCAGTGCTAGTGCCGCGGGATTTCTTATGAATGAGCAGTTCTTC.

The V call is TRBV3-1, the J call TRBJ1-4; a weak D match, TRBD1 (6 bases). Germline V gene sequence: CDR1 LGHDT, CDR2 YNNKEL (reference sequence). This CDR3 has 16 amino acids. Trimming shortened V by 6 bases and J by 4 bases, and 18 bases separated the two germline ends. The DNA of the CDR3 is TGTGCCAGCAGTTGGGCTCTGGGGGCCAATAATGAAAAACTGTTTTTT. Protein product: CASSWALGANNEKLFF.

The CDR3 loop reads CASSRPGLSYEQYF. CDR3 nucleotides: TGTGCCAGCAGCCGACCGGGACTTTCCTACGAGCAGTACTTC. The chain joins TRBV3-1 to TRBJ2-7, with a weak D call TRBD2 (6 bases). V dropped 4 bases and J dropped 1 base, with 11 bases sitting between them. Germline loops: CDR1 LGHDT, CDR2 YNNKEL (reference sequence). The CDR3 is made up of 14 amino acids.

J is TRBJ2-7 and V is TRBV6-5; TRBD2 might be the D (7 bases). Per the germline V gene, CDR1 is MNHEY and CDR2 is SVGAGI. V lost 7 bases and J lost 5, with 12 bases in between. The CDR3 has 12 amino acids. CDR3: CASIGGGNEQYF. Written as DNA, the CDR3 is TGTGCCAGCATTGGGGGGGGCAACGAGCAGTACTTC.

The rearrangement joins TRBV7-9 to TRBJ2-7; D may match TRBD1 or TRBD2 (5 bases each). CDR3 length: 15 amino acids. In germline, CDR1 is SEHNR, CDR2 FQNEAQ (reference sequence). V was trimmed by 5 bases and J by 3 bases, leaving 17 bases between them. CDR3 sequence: CASSHGASLNYEQYF. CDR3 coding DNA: TGTGCCAGCAGCCACGGGGCTAGCCTCAACTACGAGCAGTACTTC. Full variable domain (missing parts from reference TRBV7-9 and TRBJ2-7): DTGVSQNPRHKITKRGQNVTFRCDPISEHNRLYWYRQTLGQGPEFLTYFQNEAQLEKSRLLSDRFSAERPKGSFSTLEIQRTEQGDSAMYLCASSHGASLNYEQYFGPGTRLTVT.